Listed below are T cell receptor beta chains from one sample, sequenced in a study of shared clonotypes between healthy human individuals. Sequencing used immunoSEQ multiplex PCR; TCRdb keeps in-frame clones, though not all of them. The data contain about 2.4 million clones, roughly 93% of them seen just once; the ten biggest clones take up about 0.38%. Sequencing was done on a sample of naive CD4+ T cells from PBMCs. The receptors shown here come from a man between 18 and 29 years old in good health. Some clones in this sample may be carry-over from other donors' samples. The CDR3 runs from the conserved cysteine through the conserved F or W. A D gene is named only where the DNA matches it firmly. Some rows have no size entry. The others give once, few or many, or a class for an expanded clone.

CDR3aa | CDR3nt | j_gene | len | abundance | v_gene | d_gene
CAISERPLYNEQFF | TGTGCCATCAGTGAGAGGCCACTCTACAATGAGCAGTTCTTC | TRBJ2-1 | 14 | . | TRBV10-3 | .
CASSLDSLQQYF | TGTGCCAGCAGCCTGGACTCTCTACAGCAGTACTTC | TRBJ2-7 | 12 | . | TRBV7-2 | .
CASSVGGIMTGELFF | TGTGCCAGCAGTGTGGGCGGGATAATGACCGGGGAGCTGTTTTTT | TRBJ2-2 | 15 | . | TRBV2 | .
CASSESLGEQFF | TGTGCCAGCAGTGAGTCCCTAGGTGAGCAGTTCTTC | TRBJ2-1 | 12 | . | TRBV2 | .
CASSTSDRNYGYTF | TGTGCCAGCAGCACCTCGGACAGGAACTATGGCTACACCTTC | TRBJ1-2 | 14 | few | TRBV2 | TRBD1
CASSLGAGTFNQPQHF | TGTGCCAGCAGCTTAGGCGCCGGGACATTTAATCAGCCCCAGCATTTT | TRBJ1-5 | 16 | . | TRBV7-9 | .
CASSESRGISSYNEQFF | TGCGCCAGCAGTGAGTCTCGGGGGATTAGCTCCTACAATGAGCAGTTCTTC | TRBJ2-1 | 17 | once | TRBV10-1 | .
CASSFLLSEVNTEAFF | TGTGCCAGCAGTTTTCTTCTCTCTGAGGTGAACACTGAAGCTTTCTTT | TRBJ1-1 | 16 | . | TRBV28 | .
CASSEPRQLGYEQYF | TGTGCCAGCAGTGAACCTCGACAGTTAGGGTACGAGCAGTACTTC | TRBJ2-7 | 15 | . | TRBV25-1 | .
CASIVSGAEETQYF | TGCGCCAGCATAGTCTCGGGAGCCGAGGAGACCCAGTACTTC | TRBJ2-5 | 14 | . | TRBV23-1 | .
CSAGQGHNEQYF | TGCAGCGCCGGACAGGGCCACAACGAGCAGTACTTC | TRBJ2-7 | 12 | . | TRBV29-1 | TRBD1